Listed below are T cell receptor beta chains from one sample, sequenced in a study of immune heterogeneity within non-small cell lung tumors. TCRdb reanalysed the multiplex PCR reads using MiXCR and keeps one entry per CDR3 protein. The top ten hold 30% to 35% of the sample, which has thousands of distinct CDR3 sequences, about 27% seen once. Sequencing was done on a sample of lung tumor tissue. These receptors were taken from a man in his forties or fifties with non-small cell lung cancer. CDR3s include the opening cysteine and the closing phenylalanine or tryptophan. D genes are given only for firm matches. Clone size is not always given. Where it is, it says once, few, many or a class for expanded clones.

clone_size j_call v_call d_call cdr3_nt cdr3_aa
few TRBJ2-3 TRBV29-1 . TGCAGCGTTGAGGCTAGCGGCACAGATACGCAGTATTTT CSVEASGTDTQYF
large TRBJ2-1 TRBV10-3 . TGTGCCAGCCGGGGGCATCAGGGGGGACAAGGGGGCAATGAGCAGTTCTTC CASRGHQGGQGGNEQFF
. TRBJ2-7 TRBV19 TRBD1 TGTGCCAGTAGTGCAAACCCCTCCGGGACAGGGGACGAGCAGTACTTC CASSANPSGTGDEQYF
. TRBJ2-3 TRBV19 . TGTGCCAGTAGTATAGAGAGTGGGGACGGACTATTGGGAGATACGCAGTATTTT CASSIESGDGLLGDTQYF
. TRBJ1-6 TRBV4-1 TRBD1 TGCGCCAGCAGCCGAGCGGGACAGGGTTTTTCACCCCTCCACTTT CASSRAGQGFSPLHF
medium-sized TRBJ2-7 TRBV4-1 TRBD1 TGCGCCAGCAGCCAGGGGACAGGGGGAGCCTACGAGCAGTACTTC CASSQGTGGAYEQYF
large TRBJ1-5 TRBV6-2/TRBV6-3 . TGTGCCAGCACCCCACGGCGACGGCACAATCAGCCCCAGCATTTT CASTPRRRHNQPQHF
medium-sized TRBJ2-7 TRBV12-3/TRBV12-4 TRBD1 TGTGCCAGCAGCACAAGGACAGGAATCTCCTACGGGCAGTACTTC CASSTRTGISYGQYF
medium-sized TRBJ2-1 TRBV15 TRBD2 TGTGCCACCAGCAGCCGACTAGCGGGAGGGAATGAGCAGTTCTTC CATSSRLAGGNEQFF
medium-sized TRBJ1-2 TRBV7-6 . TGTGCCAGCAGCTTAGCGGGACACATCTATGGCTACACCTTC CASSLAGHIYGYTF
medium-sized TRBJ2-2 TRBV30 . TGTGCCGTAAAGGGACCGAACACCGGGGAGCTGTTTTTT CAVKGPNTGELFF
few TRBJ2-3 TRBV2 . TGTGCCAGCAGTTCCGGCACAGATACGCAGTATTTT CASSSGTDTQYF
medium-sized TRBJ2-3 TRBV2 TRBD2 TGTGCCAGCAGTGAAGTGGGGACTAGCTTCACAGATACGCAGTATTTT CASSEVGTSFTDTQYF
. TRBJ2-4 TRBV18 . TGTGCCAGCTCACCCGATCAGGGGAGGCCCAAAAACATTCAGTACTTC CASSPDQGRPKNIQYF
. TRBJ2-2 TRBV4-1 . TGCGCCAGCAGCCAATTTAGAGGAGGGGGCGGGGAGCTGTTTTTT CASSQFRGGGGELFF
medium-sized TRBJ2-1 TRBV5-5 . TGTGCCAGCAGCTTGGTAGGTGACAATGAGCAGTTCTTC CASSLVGDNEQFF
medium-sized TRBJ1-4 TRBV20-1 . TGCAGTGCTAGAGATCTTCTGGGGCTAACCGATGGAAAACTGTTTTTT CSARDLLGLTDGKLFF
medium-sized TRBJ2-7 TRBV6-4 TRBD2 TGTGCCAGCAGTGAGGGTAGCGGGAGCTCTCCGTACGAGCAGTACTTC CASSEGSGSSPYEQYF
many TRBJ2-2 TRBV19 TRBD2 TGTGCCAGTAGCCCCCAGGGAGGGTACACCGGGGAGCTGTTTTTT CASSPQGGYTGELFF
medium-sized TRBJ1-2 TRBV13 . TGTGCCAGCAGCTTAATTGGACAGTACTATGGCTACACCTTC CASSLIGQYYGYTF
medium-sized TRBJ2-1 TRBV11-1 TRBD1 TGTGCCAGCAGCTTCCGGGACAGGGTAGTCGATGAGCAGTTCTTC CASSFRDRVVDEQFF
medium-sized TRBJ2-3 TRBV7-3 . TGTGCCAGCAGCTTACAGACAGGCACAGATACGCAGTATTTT CASSLQTGTDTQYF
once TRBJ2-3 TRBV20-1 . TGCAGTGCCCCCCGATCCGGGTCCCCGGTGGCAGATACGCAGTATTTT CSAPRSGSPVADTQYF
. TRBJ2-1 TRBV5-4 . TGTGCCAGCAGCTTAAGGGGATCCTACAATGAGCAGTTCTTC CASSLRGSYNEQFF
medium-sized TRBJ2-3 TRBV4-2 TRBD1 TGTGCCAGCAGCCAAGACCCGACAGGGGGGGGCACAGATACGCAGTATTTT CASSQDPTGGGTDTQYF
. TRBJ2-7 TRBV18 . TGTGCCAGCTCGCTGTCGGGTTACGAGCAGTACTTC CASSLSGYEQYF
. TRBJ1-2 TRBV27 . TGTGCCAGCAGTTTAGGGGCTAACTATGGCTACACCTTC CASSLGANYGYTF
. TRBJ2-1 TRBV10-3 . TGTGCCATCAGTGCAAAAGGGTTCAATGAGCAGTTCTTC CAISAKGFNEQFF
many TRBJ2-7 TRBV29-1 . TGCAGCGTTTCACAAGGGATAGTGAAGACCTACGAGCAGTACTTC CSVSQGIVKTYEQYF
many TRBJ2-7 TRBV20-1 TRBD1 TGCAGTGCTAGGGGTATAACCAACAGGGGGCAAGGCACCTACGAGCAGTACTTC CSARGITNRGQGTYEQYF
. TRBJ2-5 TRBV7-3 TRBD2 TGTGCCAGCAGCTTAAGGTCCAGCGGGAGTCCGGAGACCCAGTACTTC CASSLRSSGSPETQYF
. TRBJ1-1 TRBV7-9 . TGTGCCAGCAGCTTAGGGTGGGGGGGCAGTCCCACTGAAGCTTTCTTT CASSLGWGGSPTEAFF
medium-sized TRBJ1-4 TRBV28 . TGTGCCAGCAGTATGTCTTACAGGACAGCTGAAAAACTGTTTTTT CASSMSYRTAEKLFF
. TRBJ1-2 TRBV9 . TGTGCCAGCAGCGTGCTCCAGGAGGTCCGAGCTAACTATGGCTACACCTTC CASSVLQEVRANYGYTF
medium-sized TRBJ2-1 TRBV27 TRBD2 TGTGCCAGCAGTCCGACGGGGGGGGCAATGTTTCTGTTCTTC CASSPTGGAMFLFF
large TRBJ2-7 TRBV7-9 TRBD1 TGTGCCAGCACCGATGCCGGGACAGGGGTCTACGAGCAGTACTTC CASTDAGTGVYEQYF
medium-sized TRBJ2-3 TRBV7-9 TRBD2 TGTGCCAGCAGCTTAGAAGGGACTAGGGTGTCAGATACGCAGTATTTT CASSLEGTRVSDTQYF
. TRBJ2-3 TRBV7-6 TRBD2 TGTGCCAGCAGCTTTAATGCGAGACTAGCGGGAGGCACAGCAGATACGCAGTATTTT CASSFNARLAGGTADTQYF
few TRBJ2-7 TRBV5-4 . TGTGCCAGCAGCTCAAAGGGGGGACAGTACGAGCAGTACTTC CASSSKGGQYEQYF
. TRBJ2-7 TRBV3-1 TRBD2 TGTGCCAGCAGCCAAGATCCCTGGACTAGCGGGAGGACTTCTAGCGAGCAGTACTTC CASSQDPWTSGRTSSEQYF
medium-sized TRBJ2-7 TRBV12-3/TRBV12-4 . TGTGCCAGCAGTTTAATGGCAGGGCCTGAGAACGAGCAGTACTTC CASSLMAGPENEQYF
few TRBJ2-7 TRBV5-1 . TGCGCCAGCAGCTTGGTGCCTAGAGGGAATAACGAGCAGTACTTC CASSLVPRGNNEQYF
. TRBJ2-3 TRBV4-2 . TGTGCCAGCAGCCAACGTAGGGATACGCAGTATTTT CASSQRRDTQYF
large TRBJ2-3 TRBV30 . TGTGCCTGGAGTGACCGGGGGGCCATGACAGATACGCAGTATTTT CAWSDRGAMTDTQYF
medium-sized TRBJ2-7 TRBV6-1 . TGTGCCAGCAGCGAAATGGGCCACGAGCAGTACTTC CASSEMGHEQYF
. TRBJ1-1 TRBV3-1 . TGTGCCAGCAGCCAGTCCTCGAACACTGAAGCTTTCTTT CASSQSSNTEAFF
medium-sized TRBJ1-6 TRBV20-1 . TGCAGTGCTCCCGACGGGCCTTCACCCCTCCACTTT CSAPDGPSPLHF
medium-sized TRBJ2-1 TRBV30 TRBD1 TGTGCCTGGAGTGTTAACAGGGGGCTATACAATGAGCAGTTCTTC CAWSVNRGLYNEQFF
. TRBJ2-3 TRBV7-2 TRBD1 TGTTCCAGCAGCTTCCGGGACAGGGTCACAGATACGCAGTATTTT CSSSFRDRVTDTQYF
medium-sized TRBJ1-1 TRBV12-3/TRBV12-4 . TGTGCCAGCAGTTTAGGGAAGGGCACATTGAACACTGAAGCTTTCTTT CASSLGKGTLNTEAFF
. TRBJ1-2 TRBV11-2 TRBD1 TGTGCCAGCAGCAACAGGGGGGACTATGGCTACACCTTC CASSNRGDYGYTF